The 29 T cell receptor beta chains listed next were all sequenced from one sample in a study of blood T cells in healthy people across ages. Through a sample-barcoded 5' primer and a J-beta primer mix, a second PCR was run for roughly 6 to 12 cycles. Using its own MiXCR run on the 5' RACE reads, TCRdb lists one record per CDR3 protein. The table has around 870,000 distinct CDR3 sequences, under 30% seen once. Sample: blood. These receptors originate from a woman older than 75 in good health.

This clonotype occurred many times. CDR3 bases: TGTGCCAGGTTAAGCGGGGAGTACCAAGAGACCCAGTACTTC. Amino acids: CARLSGEYQETQYF. The rearrangement uses TRBV6-5 and TRBJ2-5, with TRBD2 identical over 7 bases. Germline-derived CDR1 and CDR2 are MNHEY and SVGAGI. The CDR3 runs 14 residues. V lost 9 bases to trimming and J lost 0 bases; unmatched junction nucleotides: 7.

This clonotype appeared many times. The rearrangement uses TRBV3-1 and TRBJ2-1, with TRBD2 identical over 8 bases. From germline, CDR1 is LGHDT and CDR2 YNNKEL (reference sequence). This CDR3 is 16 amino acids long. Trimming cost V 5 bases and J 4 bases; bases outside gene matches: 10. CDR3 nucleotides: TGTGCCAGCAGCACAGGGACGGGGGGGGCTTACAATGAGCAGTTCTTC. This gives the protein CASSTGTGGAYNEQFF.

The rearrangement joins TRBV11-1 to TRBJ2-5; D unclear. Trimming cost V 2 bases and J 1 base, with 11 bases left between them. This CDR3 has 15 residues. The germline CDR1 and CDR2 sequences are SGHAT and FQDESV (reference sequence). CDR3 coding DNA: TGTGCCAGCAGCTTATCTCCGGAGCTCCAAGAGACCCAGTACTTC. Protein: CASSLSPELQETQYF.

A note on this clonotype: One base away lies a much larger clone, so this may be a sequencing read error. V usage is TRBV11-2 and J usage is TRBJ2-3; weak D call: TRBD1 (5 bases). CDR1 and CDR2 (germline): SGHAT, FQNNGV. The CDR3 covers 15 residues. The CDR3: CVSSPGAGSTDTQYF. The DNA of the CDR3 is TGTGTCAGCAGCCCCGGAGCAGGGAGCACAGATACGCAGTATTTT.

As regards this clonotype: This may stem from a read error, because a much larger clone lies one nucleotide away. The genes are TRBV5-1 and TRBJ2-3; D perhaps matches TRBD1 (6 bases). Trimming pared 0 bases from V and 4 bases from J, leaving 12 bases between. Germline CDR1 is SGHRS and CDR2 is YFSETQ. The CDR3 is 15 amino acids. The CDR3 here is CASSLVARGADTQYF. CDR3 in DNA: TGCGCCAGCAGCTTGGTGGCCAGGGGAGCAGATACGCAGTATTTT.

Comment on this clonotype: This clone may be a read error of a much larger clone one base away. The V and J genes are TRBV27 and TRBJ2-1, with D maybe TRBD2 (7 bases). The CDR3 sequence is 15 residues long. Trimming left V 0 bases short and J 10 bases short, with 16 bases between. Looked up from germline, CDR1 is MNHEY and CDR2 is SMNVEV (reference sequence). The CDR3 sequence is CASSLSRAGAYEQFF. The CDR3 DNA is TGTGCCAGCAGTTTATCGAGGGCGGGGGCCTACGAGCAGTTCTTC.

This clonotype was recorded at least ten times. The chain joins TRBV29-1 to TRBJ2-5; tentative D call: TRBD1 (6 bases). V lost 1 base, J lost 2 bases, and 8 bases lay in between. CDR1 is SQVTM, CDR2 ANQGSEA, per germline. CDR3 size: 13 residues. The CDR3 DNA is TGCAGCGTTGAAGGGACAGTGCAAGAGACCCAGTACTTC. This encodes CSVEGTVQETQYF.

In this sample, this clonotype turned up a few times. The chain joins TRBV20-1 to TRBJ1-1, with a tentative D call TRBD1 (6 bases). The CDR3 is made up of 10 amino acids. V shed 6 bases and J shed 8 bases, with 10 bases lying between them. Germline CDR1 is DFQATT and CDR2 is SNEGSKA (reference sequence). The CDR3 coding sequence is TGCAGTGCCTCTGACAGGGAAGCTTTCTTT. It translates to CSASDREAFF.

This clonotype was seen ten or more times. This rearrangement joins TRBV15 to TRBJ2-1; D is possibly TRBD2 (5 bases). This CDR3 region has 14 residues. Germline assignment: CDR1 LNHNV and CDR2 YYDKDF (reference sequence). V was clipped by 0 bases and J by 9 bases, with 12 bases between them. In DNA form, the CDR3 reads TGTGCCACCAGCAGAGATCTGGAAGAGGGTGAGCAGTTCTTC. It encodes CATSRDLEEGEQFF.

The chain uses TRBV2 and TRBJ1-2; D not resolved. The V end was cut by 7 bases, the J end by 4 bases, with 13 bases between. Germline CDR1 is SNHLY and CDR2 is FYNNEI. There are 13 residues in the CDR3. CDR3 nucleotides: TGTGCCAGCACCCCCTTACGCCTCTATGGCTACACCTTC. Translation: CASTPLRLYGYTF.

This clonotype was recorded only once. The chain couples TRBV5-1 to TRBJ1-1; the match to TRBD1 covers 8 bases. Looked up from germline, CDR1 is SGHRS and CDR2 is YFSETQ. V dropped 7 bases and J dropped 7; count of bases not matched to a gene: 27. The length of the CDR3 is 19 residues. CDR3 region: CASGPRTGPTTKVESEAFF. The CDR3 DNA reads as TGCGCCAGCGGACCAAGGACAGGGCCAACCACAAAGGTAGAGAGTGAAGCTTTCTTT.

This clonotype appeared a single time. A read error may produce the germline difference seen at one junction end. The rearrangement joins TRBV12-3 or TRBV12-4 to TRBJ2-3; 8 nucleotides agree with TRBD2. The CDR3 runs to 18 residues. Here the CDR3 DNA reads TGTGCCAGCAGTTTTCTAGCGGGCCGCACCACGGGCGCAGATACGCAATATTTT. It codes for CASSFLAGRTTGADTQYF.

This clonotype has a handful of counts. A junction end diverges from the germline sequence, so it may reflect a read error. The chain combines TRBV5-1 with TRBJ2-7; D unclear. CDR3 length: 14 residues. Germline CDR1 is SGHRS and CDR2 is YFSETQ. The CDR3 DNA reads TGCGCCAGCAGCTTGGTCAGTGGCTCCTACGTGCAGTACTTC. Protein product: CASSLVSGSYVQYF.

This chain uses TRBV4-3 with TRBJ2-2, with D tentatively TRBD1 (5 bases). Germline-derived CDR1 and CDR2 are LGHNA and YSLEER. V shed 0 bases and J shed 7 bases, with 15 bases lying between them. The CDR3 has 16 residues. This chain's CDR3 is CASSQEPGSAGGELFF. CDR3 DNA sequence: TGCGCCAGCAGCCAAGAGCCAGGGTCCGCCGGCGGGGAGCTGTTTTTT.

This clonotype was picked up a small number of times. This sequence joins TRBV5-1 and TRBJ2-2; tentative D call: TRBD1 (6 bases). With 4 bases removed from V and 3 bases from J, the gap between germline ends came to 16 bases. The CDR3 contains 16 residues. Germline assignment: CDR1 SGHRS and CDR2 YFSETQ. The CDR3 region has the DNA TGCGCCAGCAGCCGTACTACCCCAGGGGACACCGGGGAGCTGTTTTTT. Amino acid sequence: CASSRTTPGDTGELFF. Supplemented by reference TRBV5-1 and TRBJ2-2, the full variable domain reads KAGVTQTPRYLIKTRGQQVTLSCSPISGHRSVSWYQQTPGQGLQFLFEYFSETQRNKGNFPGRFSGRQFSNSRSEMNVSTLELGDSALYLCASSRTTPGDTGELFFGEGSRLTVL.

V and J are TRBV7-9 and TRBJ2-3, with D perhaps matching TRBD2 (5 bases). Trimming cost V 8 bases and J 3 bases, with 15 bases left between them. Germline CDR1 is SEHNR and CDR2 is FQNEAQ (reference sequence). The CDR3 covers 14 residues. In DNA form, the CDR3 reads TGTGCCAGCGACTTAAGACTATCTACAGATACGCAGTATTTT. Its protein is CASDLRLSTDTQYF.

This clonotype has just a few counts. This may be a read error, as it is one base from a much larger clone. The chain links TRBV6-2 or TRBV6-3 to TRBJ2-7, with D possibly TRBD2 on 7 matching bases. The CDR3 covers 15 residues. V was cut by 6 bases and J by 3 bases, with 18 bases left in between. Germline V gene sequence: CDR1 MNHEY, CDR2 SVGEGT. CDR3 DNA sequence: TGTGCCAGCAGCCTCCTGCCGGGGGGCCACTACGAGCAGTACTTC. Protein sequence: CASSLLPGGHYEQYF.

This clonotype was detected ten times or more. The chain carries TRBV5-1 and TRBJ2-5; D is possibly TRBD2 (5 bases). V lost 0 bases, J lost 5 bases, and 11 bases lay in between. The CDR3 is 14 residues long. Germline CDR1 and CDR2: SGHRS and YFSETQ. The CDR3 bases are TGCGCCAGCAGCTTGGTTGGGAGCAGGGAGACCCAGTACTTC. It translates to CASSLVGSRETQYF.

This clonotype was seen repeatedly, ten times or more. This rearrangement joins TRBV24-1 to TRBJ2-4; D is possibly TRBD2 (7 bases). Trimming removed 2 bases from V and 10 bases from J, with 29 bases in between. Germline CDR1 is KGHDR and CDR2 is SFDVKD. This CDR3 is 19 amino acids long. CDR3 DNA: TGTGCCACCAGTGATTCAAGGGGGGGACCGTCATATCAGGGGCAAATTCAGTACTTC. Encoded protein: CATSDSRGGPSYQGQIQYF.

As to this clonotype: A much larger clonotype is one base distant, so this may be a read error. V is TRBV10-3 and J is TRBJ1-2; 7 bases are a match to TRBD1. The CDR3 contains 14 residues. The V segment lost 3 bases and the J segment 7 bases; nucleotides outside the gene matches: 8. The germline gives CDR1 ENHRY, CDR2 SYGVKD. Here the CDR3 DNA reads TGTGCCATCAGTGATAAAAGACAGGGTGGTGGCTACACCTTC. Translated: CAISDKRQGGGYTF.

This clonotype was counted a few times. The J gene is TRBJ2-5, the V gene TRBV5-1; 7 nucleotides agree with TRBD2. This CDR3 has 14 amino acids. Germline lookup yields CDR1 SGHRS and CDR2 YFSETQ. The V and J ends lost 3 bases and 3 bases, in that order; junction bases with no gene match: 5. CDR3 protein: CASSWEGTKETQYF. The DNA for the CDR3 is TGCGCCAGCAGCTGGGAGGGCACCAAAGAGACCCAGTACTTC.

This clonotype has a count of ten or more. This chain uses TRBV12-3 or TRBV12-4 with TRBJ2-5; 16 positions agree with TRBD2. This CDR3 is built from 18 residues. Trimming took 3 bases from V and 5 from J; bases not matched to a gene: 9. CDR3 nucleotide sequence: TGTGCCAGCAGTTTGAAAGGGACTAGCGGGGGGGCCGCTGAGACCCAGTACTTC. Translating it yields CASSLKGTSGGAAETQYF.

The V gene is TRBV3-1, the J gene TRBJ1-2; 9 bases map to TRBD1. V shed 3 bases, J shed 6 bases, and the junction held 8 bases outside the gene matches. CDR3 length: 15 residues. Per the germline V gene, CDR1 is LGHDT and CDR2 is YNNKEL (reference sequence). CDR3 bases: TGTGCCAGCAGCCAGGTAGACACAGGGGGCAATGGCTACACCTTC. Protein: CASSQVDTGGNGYTF.

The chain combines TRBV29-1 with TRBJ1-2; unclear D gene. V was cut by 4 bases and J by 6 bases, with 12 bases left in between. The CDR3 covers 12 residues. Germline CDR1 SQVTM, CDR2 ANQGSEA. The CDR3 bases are TGCAGCGTTGTGGGGAATTGGGATGGCTACACCTTC. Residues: CSVVGNWDGYTF.

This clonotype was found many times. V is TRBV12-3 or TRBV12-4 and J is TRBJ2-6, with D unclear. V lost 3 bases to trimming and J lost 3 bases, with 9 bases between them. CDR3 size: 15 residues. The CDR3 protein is CASSFRGIGANVLTF. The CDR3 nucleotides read TGTGCCAGCAGTTTTCGAGGAATTGGGGCCAACGTCCTGACTTTC.

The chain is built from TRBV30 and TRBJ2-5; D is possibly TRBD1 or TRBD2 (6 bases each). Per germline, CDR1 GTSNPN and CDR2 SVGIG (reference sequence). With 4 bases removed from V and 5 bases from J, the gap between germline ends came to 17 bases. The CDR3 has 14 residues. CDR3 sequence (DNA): TGTGCCTGGACCCCCGGGGGCAAATTGGAGACCCAGTACTTC. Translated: CAWTPGGKLETQYF.

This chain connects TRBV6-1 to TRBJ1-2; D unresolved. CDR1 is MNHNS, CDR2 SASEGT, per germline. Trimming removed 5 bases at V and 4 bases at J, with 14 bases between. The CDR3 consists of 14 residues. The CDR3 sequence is CASSIRTGSYGYTF. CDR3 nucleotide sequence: TGTGCCAGCAGTATACGGACTGGGAGCTATGGCTACACCTTC.

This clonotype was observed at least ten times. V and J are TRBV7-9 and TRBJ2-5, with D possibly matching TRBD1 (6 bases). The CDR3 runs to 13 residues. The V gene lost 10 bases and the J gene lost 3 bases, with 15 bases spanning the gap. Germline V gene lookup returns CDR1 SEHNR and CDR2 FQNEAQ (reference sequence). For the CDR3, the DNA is TGTGCCACCCAGGACGCAGGGGAAGAGACCCAGTACTTC. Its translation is CATQDAGEETQYF.

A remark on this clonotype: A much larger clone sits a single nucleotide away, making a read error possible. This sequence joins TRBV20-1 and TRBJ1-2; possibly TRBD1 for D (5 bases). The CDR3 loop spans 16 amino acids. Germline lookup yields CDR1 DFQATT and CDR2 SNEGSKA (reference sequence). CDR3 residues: CSDRDRGKGRVYGYTF. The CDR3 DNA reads TGCAGTGATAGAGATAGGGGAAAAGGGAGGGTCTATGGCTACACCTTC.